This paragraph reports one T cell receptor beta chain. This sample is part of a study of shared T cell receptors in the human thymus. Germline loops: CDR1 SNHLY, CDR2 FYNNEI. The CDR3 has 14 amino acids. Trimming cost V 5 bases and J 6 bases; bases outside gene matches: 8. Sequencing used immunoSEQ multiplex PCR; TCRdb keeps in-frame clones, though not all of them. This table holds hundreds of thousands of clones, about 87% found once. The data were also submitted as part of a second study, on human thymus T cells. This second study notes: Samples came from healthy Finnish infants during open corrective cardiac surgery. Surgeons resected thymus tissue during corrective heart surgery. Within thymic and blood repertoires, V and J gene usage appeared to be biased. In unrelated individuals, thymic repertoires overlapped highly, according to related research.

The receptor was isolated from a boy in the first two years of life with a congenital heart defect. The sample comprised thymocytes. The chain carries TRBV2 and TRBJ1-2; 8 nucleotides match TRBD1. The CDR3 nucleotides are TGTGCCAGCAGTAGAGACAGGGGCCCCAATGGCTACACCTTC. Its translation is CASSRDRGPNGYTF. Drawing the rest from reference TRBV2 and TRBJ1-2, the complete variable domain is EPEVTQTPSHQVTQMGQEVILRCVPISNHLYFYWYRQILGQKVEFLVSFYNNEISEKSEIFDDQFSVERPDGSNFTLKIRSTKLEDSAMYFCASSRDRGPNGYTFGSGTRLTVV.